One TCR beta chain is described in this entry. This sample is drawn from a study of blood T cell repertoires in COVID-19. As for the study in general: Both acute and convalescent COVID-19 samples were obtained from the United States, Italy and Spain. Sample material is recorded as cDNA or gDNA derived from T cells, B-cell-depleted T cells, or PBMCs.

Repertoires were generated with immunoSEQ multiplex PCR, while TCRdb's copy carries only in-frame clones and drops some. The table records more than 65,000 clones, around three quarters of them present only once. Germline lookup yields CDR1 SGHTA and CDR2 FQGNSA. The trim removed 5 bases at V and 6 bases at J, leaving 8 bases unmatched. The CDR3 runs 16 residues. This chain joins TRBV7-2 and TRBJ2-7; TRBD2 matches at 15 bases. The TCR was taken from a woman at least 80 years old with active or convalescent COVID-19. Sequencing used peripheral blood. CDR3: CASSLRTSGGAVEQYF. In DNA, the CDR3 is TGTGCCAGCAGCCTCCGGACTAGCGGGGGGGCCGTCGAGCAGTACTTC.